Listed here are 7 T cell receptor beta chains from one sample, sequenced in a study of CD8+CD57+ T cells in acquired aplastic anemia. Genomic DNA was employed as the template in profiling TCR beta VDJ and CDR3. TCRdb fed the reads into MiXCR, producing one record per CDR3 protein. The data show 450,000 to 550,000 distinct CDR3 sequences, with about a third seen just once and around 0.82% held by the top ten. By flow cytometry, patients selected for sequencing had shown an expansion of CD8+CD57+ cells. The sample taken for sequencing was sorted CD4+, CD8+, or CD8+CD57+ T cells (not recorded which) from PBMCs. These TCRs come from a human donor with aplastic anemia.

V usage is TRBV4-2 and J usage is TRBJ1-4, with a weak D call TRBD1 (6 bases). Trimming took off 1 base at V and 4 bases at J, with 22 bases between the two ends. From germline, CDR1 is LGHNA and CDR2 YNFKEQ. This CDR3 is built from 19 residues. CDR3 nucleotides: TGTGCCAGCAGCCAAGGCATAGGAGGGGGAGTAGACTTTAATGAAAAACTGTTTTTT. Translation gives CASSQGIGGGVDFNEKLFF.

This clonotype was seen ten or more times. The chain has TRBV29-1 and TRBJ2-1, with TRBD1 as a possible D gene (6 bases). Germline V gives CDR1 SQVTM, CDR2 ANQGSEA. The CDR3 runs to 12 residues. Trimming took off 5 bases at V and 7 bases at J, with 12 bases between the two ends. CDR3 amino acids: CSVRAGVNEQFF. CDR3 coding DNA: TGCAGCGTTCGGGCAGGGGTGAATGAGCAGTTCTTC.

This clonotype was detected many times. The CDR3 DNA reads TGTGCCAGTAGTATTACAGGGGGGGCTAACTATGGCTACACCTTC. Its translation: CASSITGGANYGYTF. The chain links TRBV19 to TRBJ1-2; 8 nucleotides agree with TRBD1. V lost 3 bases and J lost 0; bases outside the gene matches: 3. The germline V gene encodes CDR1 LNHDA and CDR2 SQIVND (reference sequence). CDR3 length equals 15 residues.

As to this clonotype: A clone one base away is much larger, so this may be a read error. The V call is TRBV2, the J call TRBJ2-1, with D possibly matching TRBD2 (5 bases). The germline V gene has CDR1 SNHLY and CDR2 FYNNEI. This CDR3 comprises 15 residues. The CDR3 protein is CVSSVGALSYNEQFF. The DNA for the CDR3 is TGTGTCAGCAGTGTGGGAGCGCTATCCTACAATGAGCAGTTCTTC.

In regard to this clonotype: A much more abundant neighbour one base away suggests this may be a read error. The chain employs TRBV24-1 and TRBJ2-1; 8 nucleotides line up with TRBD2. This CDR3 spans 16 amino acids. CDR1 is KGHDR, CDR2 SFDVKD, per germline. The V gene end was trimmed by 0 bases and the J gene end by 5 bases; junction bases not matched to a gene: 5. The CDR3 nucleotides are TGTGCCACCAGTGATTTGCAGAGTAGCGGGGACAATGAGCAGTTCTTC. Its translation is CATSDLQSSGDNEQFF.

Only a few counts were recorded for this clonotype. This chain connects TRBV10-3 to TRBJ1-5; 7 nucleotides align to TRBD1. Germline V gene sequence: CDR1 ENHRY, CDR2 SYGVKD. The CDR3 has 15 residues. J was trimmed by 3 bases and V by 10 bases; bases with no gene match: 12. CDR3 DNA sequence: TGTGCCACCTCCTACGGACAGGCGGACAATCAGCCCCAGCATTTT. This translates into CATSYGQADNQPQHF.

This clonotype turned up a few times. The chain couples TRBV29-1 to TRBJ1-1; D ambiguous. CDR3 size: 11 residues. Germline V gene sequence: CDR1 SQVTM, CDR2 ANQGSEA. The germline V and J ends were trimmed by 2 bases and 12 bases, with 13 bases remaining between them. CDR3 nucleotides: TGCAGCGTTGAAAGTTTTGGAATAACTTTCTTT. Translation gives CSVESFGITFF.